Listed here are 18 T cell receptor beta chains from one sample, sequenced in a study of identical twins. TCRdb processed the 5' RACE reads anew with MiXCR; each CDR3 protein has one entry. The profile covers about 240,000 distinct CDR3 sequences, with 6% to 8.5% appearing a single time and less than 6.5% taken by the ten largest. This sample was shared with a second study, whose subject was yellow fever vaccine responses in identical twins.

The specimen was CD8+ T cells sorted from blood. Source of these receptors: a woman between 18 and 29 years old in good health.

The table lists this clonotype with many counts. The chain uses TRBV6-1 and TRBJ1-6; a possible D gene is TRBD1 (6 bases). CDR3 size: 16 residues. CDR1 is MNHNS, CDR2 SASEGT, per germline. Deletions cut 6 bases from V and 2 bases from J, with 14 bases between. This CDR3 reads CASRDSGGTYNSPLHF. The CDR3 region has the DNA TGTGCCAGCAGGGATTCTGGGGGCACCTATAATTCACCCCTCCACTTT.

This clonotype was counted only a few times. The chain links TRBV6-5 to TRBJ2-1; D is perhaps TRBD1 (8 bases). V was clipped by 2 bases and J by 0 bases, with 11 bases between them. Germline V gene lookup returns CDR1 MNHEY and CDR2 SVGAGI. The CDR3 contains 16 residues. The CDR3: CASSYSGTGSYNEQFF. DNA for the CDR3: TGTGCCAGCAGTTACAGCGGGACAGGCTCCTACAATGAGCAGTTCTTC.

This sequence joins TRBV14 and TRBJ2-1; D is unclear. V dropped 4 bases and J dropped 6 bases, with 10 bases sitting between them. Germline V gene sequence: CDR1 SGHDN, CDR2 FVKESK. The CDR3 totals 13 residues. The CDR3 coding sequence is TGTGCCAGCAGCCGGGCTATCCTCAATGAGCAGTTCTTC. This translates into CASSRAILNEQFF.

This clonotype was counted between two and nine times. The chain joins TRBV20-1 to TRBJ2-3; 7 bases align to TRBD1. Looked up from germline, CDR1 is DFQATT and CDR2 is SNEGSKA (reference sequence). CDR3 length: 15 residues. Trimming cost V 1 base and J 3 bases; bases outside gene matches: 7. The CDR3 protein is CSARAGTARTDTQYF. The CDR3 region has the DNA TGCAGTGCTAGAGCCGGGACAGCCAGGACAGATACGCAGTATTTT.

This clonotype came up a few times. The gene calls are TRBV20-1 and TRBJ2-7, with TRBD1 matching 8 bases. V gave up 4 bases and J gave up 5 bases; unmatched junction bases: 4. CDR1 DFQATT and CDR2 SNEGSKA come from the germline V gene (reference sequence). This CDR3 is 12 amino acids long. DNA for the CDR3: TGCAGTGCTACAACAGGGGGACACGAGCAGTACTTC. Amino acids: CSATTGGHEQYF.

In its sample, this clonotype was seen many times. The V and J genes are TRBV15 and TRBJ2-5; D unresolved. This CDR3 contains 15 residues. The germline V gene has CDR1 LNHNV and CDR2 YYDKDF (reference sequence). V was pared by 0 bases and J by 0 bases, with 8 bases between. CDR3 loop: CATSREGSDQETQYF. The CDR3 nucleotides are TGTGCCACCAGCAGAGAGGGAAGTGACCAAGAGACCCAGTACTTC.

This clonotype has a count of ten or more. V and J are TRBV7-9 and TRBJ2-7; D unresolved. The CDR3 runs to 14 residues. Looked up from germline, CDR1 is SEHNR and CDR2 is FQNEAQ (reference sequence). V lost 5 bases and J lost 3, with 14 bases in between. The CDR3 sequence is CASSPGSASYEQYF. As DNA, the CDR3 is TGTGCCAGCAGCCCAGGCTCGGCTAGCTACGAGCAGTACTTC.

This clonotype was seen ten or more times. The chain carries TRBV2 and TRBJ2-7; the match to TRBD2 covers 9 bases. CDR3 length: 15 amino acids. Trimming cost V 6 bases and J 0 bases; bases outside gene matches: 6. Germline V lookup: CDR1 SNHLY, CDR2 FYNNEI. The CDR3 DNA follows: TGTGCCAGCAGGAATCTAGCGGGAAGCTCCTACGAGCAGTACTTC. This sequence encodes CASRNLAGSSYEQYF.

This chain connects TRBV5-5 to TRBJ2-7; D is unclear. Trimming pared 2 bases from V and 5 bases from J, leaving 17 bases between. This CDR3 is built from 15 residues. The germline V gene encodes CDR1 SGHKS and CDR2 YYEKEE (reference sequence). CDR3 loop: CASSLYRDRLDEQYF. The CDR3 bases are TGTGCCAGCAGCTTATATCGTGATAGGCTGGACGAGCAGTACTTC.

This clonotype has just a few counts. The CDR3 protein is CSARDGGSHYGYTF. The CDR3, as DNA: TGCAGTGCTAGAGATGGGGGCTCTCACTATGGCTACACCTTC. V gene TRBV20-1 combines with J gene TRBJ1-2, with a tentative D call TRBD1 (6 bases). The CDR3 is 14 residues long. The germline gives CDR1 DFQATT, CDR2 SNEGSKA (reference sequence). V was pared by 0 bases and J by 3 bases, with 11 bases between.

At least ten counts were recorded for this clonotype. CDR3 sequence: CSVEESGIEFYNEQFF. CDR3 nucleotides: TGCAGCGTTGAAGAAAGCGGGATTGAGTTCTACAATGAGCAGTTCTTC. The rearrangement links TRBV29-1 to TRBJ2-1; 7 bases align to TRBD2. The CDR3 sequence is 16 residues long. Unmatched junction bases numbered 8, after V lost 0 bases and J lost 3 bases. Germline assignment: CDR1 SQVTM and CDR2 ANQGSEA.

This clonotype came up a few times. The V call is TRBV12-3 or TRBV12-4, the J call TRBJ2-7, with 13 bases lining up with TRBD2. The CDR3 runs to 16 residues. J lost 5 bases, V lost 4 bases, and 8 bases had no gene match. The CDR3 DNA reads TGTGCCAGCAGTTCAGGGACTAGCGGGAATTCCGACGAGCAGTACTTC. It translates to CASSSGTSGNSDEQYF.

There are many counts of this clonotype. CDR3 nucleotides: TGTGCCAGCAGTTTAATATCCGGGGGGCGCCACACTGAAGCTTTCTTT. Protein: CASSLISGGRHTEAFF. V gene TRBV28 combines with J gene TRBJ1-1; weak D call: TRBD1 (6 bases). Germline CDR1 reads MDHEN; CDR2 reads SYDVKM. CDR3 size: 16 residues. V shed 2 bases and J shed 3 bases, with 16 bases lying between them.

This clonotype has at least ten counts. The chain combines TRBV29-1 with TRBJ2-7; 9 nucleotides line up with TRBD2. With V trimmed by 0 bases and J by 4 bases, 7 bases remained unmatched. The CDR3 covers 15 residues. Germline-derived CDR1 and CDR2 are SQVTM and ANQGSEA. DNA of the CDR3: TGCAGCGTTGAAGATCGTGCGGGAGGGTTTTACGAGCAGTACTTC. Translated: CSVEDRAGGFYEQYF.

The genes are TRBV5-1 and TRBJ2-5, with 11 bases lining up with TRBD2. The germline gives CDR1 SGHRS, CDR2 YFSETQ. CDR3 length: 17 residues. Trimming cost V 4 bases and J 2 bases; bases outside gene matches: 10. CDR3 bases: TGCGCCAGCAGCGAGGCCGTGTCTAGCGGGGGGCAAGAGACCCAGTACTTC. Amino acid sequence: CASSEAVSSGGQETQYF.

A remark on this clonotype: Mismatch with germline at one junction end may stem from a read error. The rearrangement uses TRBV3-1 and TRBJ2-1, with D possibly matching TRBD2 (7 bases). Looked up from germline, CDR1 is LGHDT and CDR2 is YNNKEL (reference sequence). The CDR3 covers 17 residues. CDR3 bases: TGTGCCAGCAGCAAAGATCTTCGGGGGGCCACCTACAATGAGCAGTTCTTC. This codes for CASSKDLRGATYNEQFF.

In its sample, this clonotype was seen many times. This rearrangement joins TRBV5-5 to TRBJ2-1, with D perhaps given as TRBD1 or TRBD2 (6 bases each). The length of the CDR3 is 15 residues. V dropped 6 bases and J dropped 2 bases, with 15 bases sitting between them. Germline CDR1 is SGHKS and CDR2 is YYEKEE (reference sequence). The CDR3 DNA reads TGTGCCAGCAACCCGGGGGCAGGGGCCTACAATGAGCAGTTCTTC. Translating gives CASNPGAGAYNEQFF.

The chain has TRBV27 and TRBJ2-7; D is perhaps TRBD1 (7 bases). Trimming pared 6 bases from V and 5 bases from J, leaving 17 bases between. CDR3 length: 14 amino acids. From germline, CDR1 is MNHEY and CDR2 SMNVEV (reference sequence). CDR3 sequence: CASRPGGMGNEQYF. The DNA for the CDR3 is TGTGCCAGCAGGCCAGGGGGGATGGGGAACGAGCAGTACTTC.